This TCR beta chain was found in a study of blood T cell repertoires in COVID-19. Across the whole study: Samples representing acute and convalescent COVID-19 were sourced from the United States, Italy and Spain.

The CDR3 length is 14 residues. Per the germline V gene, CDR1 is LNHDA and CDR2 is SQIVND (reference sequence). Trimming left V 4 bases short and J 3 bases short, with 10 bases between. In the original processing: Amplification of reference gene primers was used by the study to estimate nucleated cell counts. Libraries were prepared by immunoSEQ multiplex PCR; TCRdb keeps only in-frame clonotypes and omits some of them. That table supplies the V and J calls and clone size; D and trimming were determined from the DNA. The sample lists about 99,000 clones, about 80% occurring once. The receptor was derived from a woman at least 80 years old with active or convalescent COVID-19. The chain combines TRBV19 with TRBJ1-5; D perhaps matches TRBD1 (6 bases). The sample taken for sequencing was peripheral blood. As DNA, the CDR3 is TGTGCCAGTAGTACCTGGACAGACAATCAGCCCCAGCATTTT. Translating gives CASSTWTDNQPQHF.